This TCR beta chain was sequenced in a study of Ad26.COV2.S vaccination and SARS-CoV-2 variants. Study-level results: Responses of T cells in total may have been underestimated by the TCR breadth and depth analyses.

Treatment meaning: roughly 20 received Ad26.COV2.S at low or high dose, single or two shots; roughly five received placebo; per-sample allocation not given. Day 63 after the first vaccine or placebo injection was the time point for sampling. Libraries were prepared by immunoSEQ multiplex PCR; TCRdb keeps only in-frame clonotypes and omits some of them. The top ten hold around 13% of the sample, which has about 480,000 clones, around 85% seen once. A word on this clone: The antigen remains unidentified.

V lost 6 bases and J 5 bases, leaving 11 bases between the germline ends. Germline CDR1 is LNHDA and CDR2 is SQIVND (reference sequence). CDR3 length: 13 residues. This chain uses TRBV19 with TRBJ2-1; D is ambiguous. Here the sequenced sample was peripheral blood, taken in a trial of Ad26.COV2.S vaccine versus placebo. The clonotype was recovered from a person aged 18-60 years who received the Ad26.COV2.S COVID-19 vaccine or a placebo. Here the CDR3 DNA reads TGTGCCAGTAGGGTAGATCGAGACAATGAGCAGTTCTTC. Translating it yields CASRVDRDNEQFF.